The next 27 T cell receptor beta chains were all read from a single sample in a study of human T cells and chemical hapten exposure. Time point: patch test 1, 2 weeks after DPC sensitization. As for treatment: therapeutic diphenylcyclopropenone sensitization with weekly scalp DPC. TCRdb re-called the RACE reads through MiXCR, storing one row per CDR3 protein. The data contain approximately 110,000 distinct CDR3 sequences, roughly 11% of them seen just once; the ten biggest clones take up roughly 3.5%. The source was whole blood, collected in connection with sensitization to the hapten diphenylcyclopropenone (DPC). These receptors were obtained from a middle-aged woman with alopecia areata. Some clones in this sample may be carry-over from other donors' samples.

This clonotype was counted ten times or more. The rearrangement uses TRBV6-6 and TRBJ1-1; TRBD1 might be the D (5 bases). The CDR3 is 15 residues long. Germline V gene lookup returns CDR1 MNHNY and CDR2 SVGAGI (reference sequence). V shed 4 bases and J shed 1 base, with 13 bases lying between them. The DNA for the CDR3 is TGTGCCAGCAGTTGGGGAGACAGATCGAACACTGAAGCTTTCTTT. It translates to CASSWGDRSNTEAFF.

This clonotype was recorded at least ten times. V usage is TRBV7-6 and J usage is TRBJ2-5, with 12 bases that match TRBD1. The CDR3 is 15 amino acids. Germline V CDR1 and CDR2: SGHVS, FNYEAQ. With 6 bases clipped from V and 4 bases from J, the junction kept 6 bases outside the gene matches. This chain's CDR3 is CASRPGTGGAETQYF. For the CDR3, the DNA is TGTGCCAGCAGGCCCGGGACAGGGGGCGCAGAGACCCAGTACTTC. The full variable domain, its missing parts supplied by reference TRBV7-6 and TRBJ2-5, is GAGVSQSPRYKVTKRGQDVALRCDPISGHVSLYWYRQALGQGPEFLTYFNYEAQQDKSGLPNDRFSAERPEGSISTLTIQRTEQRDSAMYRCASRPGTGGAETQYFGPGTRLLVL.

The V gene is TRBV9, the J gene TRBJ1-6; D is possibly TRBD1 (6 bases). V lost 0 bases and J 14 bases, leaving 12 bases between the germline ends. Germline V gene sequence: CDR1 SGDLS, CDR2 YYNGEE. The CDR3 runs 13 residues. The CDR3, as DNA: TGTGCCAGCAGCGTAGGGGGGGCAGGTACCCTCCACTTT. It is translated as CASSVGGAGTLHF.

This clonotype was counted many times. The rearrangement uses TRBV20-1 and TRBJ2-1; D is undetermined. V lost 3 bases and J 0 bases, leaving 9 bases between the germline ends. Germline V gene lookup returns CDR1 DFQATT and CDR2 SNEGSKA (reference sequence). This CDR3 region has 14 residues. The DNA for the CDR3 is TGCAGTGCTAGGCTCCAAAGCTCCTACAATGAGCAGTTCTTC. As protein: CSARLQSSYNEQFF.

This clonotype was counted once. The chain has TRBV7-8 and TRBJ2-7; 10 bases map to TRBD2. J gave up 5 bases and V 2 bases, and 6 bases lay outside the gene matches. There are 15 residues in the CDR3. Germline CDR1 is SGHVS and CDR2 is FQNEAQ. The DNA for the CDR3 is TGTGCCAGCAGCTTATTAAGCGGGAGGGCCCACGAGCAGTACTTC. This encodes CASSLLSGRAHEQYF.

This clonotype was counted at least ten times. The J gene is TRBJ2-1, the V gene TRBV6-2 or TRBV6-3; TRBD2 agrees at 10 bases. V lost 5 bases and J lost 1; bases outside the gene matches: 2. Germline values: CDR1 MNHEY, CDR2 SVGEGT. This CDR3 is 15 amino acids long. The CDR3 sequence: CASSIAGGSYNEQFF. CDR3 nucleotide sequence: TGTGCCAGCAGTATAGCGGGAGGATCCTACAATGAGCAGTTCTTC.

This clonotype was counted between two and nine times. The rearrangement joins TRBV20-1 to TRBJ2-2; TRBD2 matches 11 bases. This CDR3 spans 16 amino acids. Germline CDR1 DFQATT, CDR2 SNEGSKA (reference sequence). V was clipped by 6 bases and J by 1 base; unmatched bases: 7. The chain's CDR3 is CSATIGLAGNTGELFF. The DNA of the CDR3 is TGCAGTGCAACAATCGGACTAGCGGGGAACACCGGGGAGCTGTTTTTT.

This clonotype was counted ten times or more. The rearrangement joins TRBV20-1 to TRBJ1-2, with TRBD1 matching over 7 bases. The J segment lost 4 bases and the V segment lost 1 base, leaving 9 bases of the junction unmatched. Germline loops: CDR1 DFQATT, CDR2 SNEGSKA (reference sequence). CDR3 size: 15 residues. This CDR3 reads CSARAPGTAIYGYTF. CDR3 nucleotide sequence: TGCAGTGCTAGAGCGCCCGGGACAGCAATCTATGGCTACACCTTC.

The CDR3 is CASSAGGSLNQPQHF. In nucleotides, the CDR3 is TGTGCCAGCAGCGCCGGGGGTTCCCTCAATCAGCCCCAGCATTTT. V is TRBV6-2 or TRBV6-3 and J is TRBJ1-5; D is perhaps TRBD1 (5 bases). The CDR3 has 15 residues. V lost 6 bases, J lost 3 bases, and 15 bases lay in between. Germline values: CDR1 MNHEY, CDR2 SVGEGT.

The chain is built from TRBV5-8 and TRBJ1-2; D is perhaps TRBD1 (6 bases). Trimming left V 0 bases short and J 1 base short, with 19 bases between. This CDR3 comprises 18 residues. In germline, CDR1 is SGHTS, CDR2 YDEGEE. The CDR3 loop is CASSLGQARYSFNYGYTF. CDR3 nucleotide sequence: TGTGCCAGCAGCTTGGGACAGGCGAGATACTCATTTAACTATGGCTACACCTTC. The full variable domain, rest sourced from reference TRBV5-8 and TRBJ1-2, is EAGVTQSPTHLIKTRGQQATLRCSPISGHTSVYWYQQALGLGLQFLLWYDEGEERNRGNFPPRFSGRQFPNYSSELNVNALELEDSALYLCASSLGQARYSFNYGYTFGSGTRLTVV.

This clonotype was picked up many times. J is TRBJ1-1 and V is TRBV7-8; no definite D call. The CDR3 consists of 14 residues. Germline CDR1 reads SGHVS; CDR2 reads FQNEAQ. Trimming pared 7 bases from V and 4 bases from J, leaving 16 bases between. The CDR3 reads CASTPTMPGTEAFF. CDR3 nucleotides: TGTGCCAGCACCCCAACCATGCCCGGCACTGAAGCTTTCTTT.

Here the CDR3 DNA reads TGCAGTGCTAGAGGGAGAAGGAGCCTTAATGAAAAACTGTTTTTT. Translating gives CSARGRRSLNEKLFF. The chain joins TRBV20-1 to TRBJ1-4, with D unclear. The V and J ends lost 1 base and 4 bases respectively, with 13 bases between them. CDR3 size: 15 residues. Germline V gene sequence: CDR1 DFQATT, CDR2 SNEGSKA (reference sequence).

This clonotype was counted only a few times. This chain joins TRBV2 and TRBJ1-3, with a weak D call TRBD1 (6 bases). The CDR3 sequence is 14 residues long. Germline values: CDR1 SNHLY, CDR2 FYNNEI. Trimming removed 5 bases from V and 7 bases from J, with 15 bases in between. The CDR3, as DNA: TGTGCCAGCAGTCCGTCGGGGGCAGGGAACACCATATATTTT. This codes for CASSPSGAGNTIYF.

This clonotype was seen a handful of times. The chain combines TRBV7-2 with TRBJ1-1; D not resolved. The V end was cut by 5 bases, the J end by 0 bases, with 7 bases between. Germline CDR1 is SGHTA and CDR2 is FQGNSA. This CDR3 has 13 amino acids. DNA for the CDR3: TGTGCCAGCAGCCCGCATATGAACACTGAAGCTTTCTTT. Protein: CASSPHMNTEAFF.

This clonotype was counted a few times. The chain is built from TRBV5-8 and TRBJ2-2, with D maybe TRBD1 (5 bases). CDR1 and CDR2 from the germline V gene are SGHTS and YDEGEE. CDR3 size: 15 residues. Between the trimmed V and J ends, which lost 0 bases and 4 bases, there was a span of 10 bases. CDR3 protein: CASSLEGRATGELFF. CDR3 DNA: TGTGCCAGCAGCTTGGAGGGGCGCGCCACCGGGGAGCTGTTTTTT.

This clonotype was seen a few times. This chain joins TRBV12-3 or TRBV12-4 and TRBJ2-1; 7 bases match TRBD2. The CDR3 has 15 residues. After removal of 6 bases from V and 6 bases from J, the junction contained 11 bases not matched to a gene. This chain's CDR3 is CASSLTTIAGNEQFF. DNA of the CDR3: TGTGCCAGCAGCTTGACCACGATAGCGGGCAATGAGCAGTTCTTC.

This clonotype was detected ten times or more. The chain combines TRBV7-9 with TRBJ1-4; maybe TRBD1 (5 bases). The CDR3 totals 14 residues. CDR1 and CDR2 from the germline V gene are SEHNR and FQNEAQ (reference sequence). The V end was cut by 8 bases, the J end by 3 bases, with 13 bases between. CDR3 region: CASGLSGPNEKLFF. CDR3 DNA: TGTGCCAGCGGACTGTCGGGACCTAATGAAAAACTGTTTTTT.

J is TRBJ1-3 and V is TRBV30; no reliable D call. V was clipped by 2 bases and J by 1 base, with 12 bases between them. The CDR3 runs to 15 residues. Per germline, CDR1 GTSNPN and CDR2 SVGIG (reference sequence). As DNA, the CDR3 is TGTGCCTGGAGTAAGGAAAAGGTTTCTGGAAACACCATATATTTT. It is translated as CAWSKEKVSGNTIYF.

This clonotype was counted only a few times. The chain uses TRBV12-3 or TRBV12-4 and TRBJ1-5, with D hard to call. The CDR3 sequence is 14 residues long. The germline V and J ends were trimmed by 2 bases and 0 bases, with 5 bases remaining between them. CDR3 sequence (DNA): TGTGCCAGCAGTTTACCAGTTAGCAATCAGCCCCAGCATTTT. As protein: CASSLPVSNQPQHF.

The CDR3, as DNA: TGTGCCAGCTCTGAAGCAGGCAGCCTTGCTGGCTACACCTTC. This gives the protein CASSEAGSLAGYTF. The V and J genes are TRBV25-1 and TRBJ1-2; D gene unclear. The CDR3 is made up of 14 amino acids. V gave up 8 bases and J gave up 7 bases, with 20 bases separating them. In germline, CDR1 is MGHDK, CDR2 SYGVNS.

V usage is TRBV5-6 and J usage is TRBJ1-4; D gene uncertain. There are 13 residues in the CDR3. Germline values: CDR1 SGHDT, CDR2 YYEEEE. Trimming left V 2 bases short and J 7 bases short, with 9 bases between. The CDR3 region has the DNA TGTGCCAGCAGCTTAGGCAGAGGTGAAAAACTGTTTTTT. Translating gives CASSLGRGEKLFF. Full variable domain (remainder filled in from reference TRBV5-6 and TRBJ1-4): DAGVTQSPTHLIKTRGQQVTLRCSPKSGHDTVSWYQQALGQGPQFIFQYYEEEERQRGNFPDRFSGHQFPNYSSELNVNALLLGDSALYLCASSLGRGEKLFFGSGTQLSVL.

Ten or more counts support this clonotype. The V call is TRBV27, the J call TRBJ2-7, with 14 bases lining up with TRBD2. Per germline, CDR1 MNHEY and CDR2 SMNVEV (reference sequence). Germline trimming cut 6 bases from V and 4 bases from J; bases unmatched to any gene: 5. CDR3 length: 15 amino acids. The CDR3 DNA follows: TGTGCCAGCAGGCTGACTAGCGGGAGGGTTTACGAGCAGTACTTC. Its translation: CASRLTSGRVYEQYF.

This clonotype was counted a few times. The rearrangement joins TRBV7-8 to TRBJ2-1; D perhaps matches TRBD2 (5 bases). The germline V and J ends were trimmed by 3 bases and 9 bases, with 15 bases remaining between them. Germline CDR1 SGHVS, CDR2 FQNEAQ. There are 14 residues in the CDR3. CDR3 sequence: CASSLASSLGEQFF. Written as DNA, the CDR3 is TGTGCCAGCAGCTTGGCTAGCTCCCTGGGTGAGCAGTTCTTC.

In this sample, this clonotype turned up many times. J is TRBJ2-7 and V is TRBV28, with 8 bases that match TRBD1. V trimming: 6 bases; J trimming: 6 bases; junction bases outside the gene matches: 4. CDR1 is MDHEN, CDR2 SYDVKM, per germline. The CDR3 length is 12 residues. The CDR3 is CASRYRGAEQYF. CDR3 nucleotide sequence: TGTGCCAGCAGGTACAGGGGGGCCGAGCAGTACTTC.

Ten or more counts support this clonotype. This chain uses TRBV13 with TRBJ1-1; unclear D gene. V gave up 1 base and J gave up 7 bases, with 16 bases separating them. Germline V gene lookup returns CDR1 PRHDT and CDR2 FYEKMQ (reference sequence). There are 15 residues in the CDR3. CDR3 sequence (DNA): TGTGCCAGCAGCTTAGATGATCGGGCCGATGGTGAAGCTTTCTTT. This translates into CASSLDDRADGEAFF.

This clonotype came up a few times. The chain employs TRBV30 and TRBJ2-2, with D possibly matching TRBD2 (5 bases). Looked up from germline, CDR1 is GTSNPN and CDR2 is SVGIG (reference sequence). The CDR3 consists of 13 residues. V shed 3 bases and J shed 6 bases, with 11 bases lying between them. The CDR3 loop is CAWSALRAGELFF. DNA of the CDR3: TGTGCCTGGAGCGCGTTGAGGGCCGGGGAGCTGTTTTTT.

This clonotype was counted many times. V usage is TRBV12-3 or TRBV12-4 and J usage is TRBJ2-5, with no clear D. The CDR3 runs 12 residues. The germline V and J ends were trimmed by 3 bases and 5 bases, with 7 bases remaining between them. The CDR3 DNA reads TGTGCCAGCAGTTTTGGGGATGAGACCCAGTACTTC. As protein: CASSFGDETQYF.